Below, 29 T cell receptor beta chains from the same sample are listed, as sequenced in a study of shared clonotypes between healthy human individuals. Profiled with immunoSEQ multiplex PCR; TCRdb holds only in-frame clones, not every one. The top ten hold nearly 1.5% of the sample, which has about 960,000 clones, 76% seen once. Sequencing was done on a sample of memory CD4+ T cells sorted from blood. Sample subset: CD45RA-negative fraction. The receptors stem from a man between 18 and 29 years old in good health.

This clone was found once. This chain connects TRBV19 to TRBJ2-2; 11 bases match TRBD2. Trimming cost V 4 bases and J 6 bases; bases outside gene matches: 4. The CDR3 sequence is 15 residues long. In germline, CDR1 is LNHDA, CDR2 SQIVND (reference sequence). CDR3 in DNA: TGTGCCAGTAGTAGTAGCGGGGGGGCCCCCGGGGAGCTGTTTTTT. Protein: CASSSSGGAPGELFF.

This chain uses TRBV5-1 with TRBJ2-3; 7 bases match TRBD2. The CDR3 length is 15 residues. CDR1 and CDR2 (germline): SGHRS, YFSETQ. The trim removed 5 bases at V and 6 bases at J, leaving 12 bases unmatched. The CDR3 is CASRGSPGLWDTQYF. The DNA for the CDR3 is TGCGCCAGCAGAGGGAGTCCGGGACTATGGGATACGCAGTATTTT.

The chain employs TRBV14 and TRBJ1-6; D gene uncertain. The CDR3 loop spans 14 amino acids. Germline-derived CDR1 and CDR2 are SGHDN and FVKESK. V lost 0 bases, J lost 6 bases, and 6 bases lay in between. CDR3 in amino acids: CASSQEAVNSPLHF. CDR3 in DNA: TGTGCCAGCAGCCAAGAAGCTGTTAATTCACCCCTCCACTTT.

This clone was recorded once. V and J are TRBV15 and TRBJ1-5, with D unclear. The CDR3 has 16 residues. From germline, CDR1 is LNHNV and CDR2 YYDKDF (reference sequence). Trimming left V 0 bases short and J 0 bases short, with 9 bases between. The CDR3 DNA sequence: TGTGCCACCAGCAGAGAAAAAGGGCCTAGCAATCAGCCCCAGCATTTT. Translated: CATSREKGPSNQPQHF.

The J gene is TRBJ1-2, the V gene TRBV18, with 7 nucleotides matching TRBD1. Germline assignment: CDR1 KGHSH and CDR2 LQKENI. With 6 bases clipped from V and 0 bases from J, the junction kept 7 bases outside the gene matches. The length of the CDR3 is 15 residues. For the CDR3, the DNA is TGTGCCAGCTCGGGTCAAGGACAGGCTAACTATGGCTACACCTTC. Translated, it gives CASSGQGQANYGYTF.

This chain connects TRBV9 to TRBJ2-5; no clear D gene. This CDR3 has 17 amino acids. Germline CDR1 SGDLS, CDR2 YYNGEE. V lost 0 bases, J lost 5 bases, and 20 bases lay in between. The CDR3, as DNA: TGTGCCAGCAGCGTAGATGTGTGGGCAACGGGTCAGGAGACCCAGTACTTC. Residues: CASSVDVWATGQETQYF.

The CDR3, as DNA: TGTGCCAGAAGCTTAAAAGGGACGGAACTCTACGAGCAGTACTTC. It yields the protein CARSLKGTELYEQYF. The genes are TRBV5-3 and TRBJ2-7; either TRBD1 or TRBD2 may supply D (5 bases each). TRBV5-3 is annotated as an ORF whose role is uncertain. This CDR3 contains 15 residues. The ends were cut back, 2 bases at V and 3 bases at J, with 15 bases in the middle.

The gene calls are TRBV16 and TRBJ1-3; the match to TRBD1 covers 8 bases. The CDR3 has 19 amino acids. V trimming: 2 bases; J trimming: 4 bases; junction bases outside the gene matches: 16. Germline V gene sequence: CDR1 KGHSY, CDR2 FQNENV. In DNA form, the CDR3 reads TGTGCCAGCAGCCAAGCCTTTCTCCCTCGGACAGGGTCAGGAAACACCATATATTTT. Protein: CASSQAFLPRTGSGNTIYF.

CDR3 region: CASSPRQKSYNEQFF. In DNA form, the CDR3 reads TGTGCCAGCAGCCCACGACAGAAATCCTACAATGAGCAGTTCTTC. This rearrangement joins TRBV7-8 to TRBJ2-1, with D perhaps TRBD1 (5 bases). The V end lost 5 bases, the J end lost 1 base, and 12 bases lay between the germline ends. The CDR3 covers 15 residues. The germline V gene has CDR1 SGHVS and CDR2 FQNEAQ.

The chain employs TRBV4-3 and TRBJ1-2; TRBD1 agrees at 11 bases. There are 16 residues in the CDR3. Germline lookup yields CDR1 LGHNA and CDR2 YSLEER. Germline trimming cut 1 base from V and 1 base from J; bases unmatched to any gene: 2. CDR3 protein: CASSQGDRGINYGYTF. The CDR3 nucleotides read TGCGCCAGCAGCCAAGGGGACAGGGGGATTAACTATGGCTACACCTTC.

The rearrangement joins TRBV11-3 to TRBJ2-7; D may correspond to TRBD1 or TRBD2 (6 bases each). CDR1 and CDR2 (germline): SGHNT, YENEEA. V lost 1 base and J 1 base, leaving 11 bases between the germline ends. The CDR3 length is 15 residues. For the CDR3, the DNA is TGTGCCAGCAGCTTAGGGGGGGCGCGTTCCTACGAGCAGTACTTC. Translation gives CASSLGGARSYEQYF.

CDR3 DNA: TGTGCCAGCAGTTTGTCAACAGGGGGGGGTGAAAAACTGTTTTTT. Protein product: CASSLSTGGGEKLFF. The chain employs TRBV28 and TRBJ1-4, with 8 bases fitting TRBD1. With V trimmed by 3 bases and J by 7 bases, 7 bases remained unmatched. Looked up from germline, CDR1 is MDHEN and CDR2 is SYDVKM. The CDR3 sequence is 15 residues long.

Here the CDR3 DNA reads TGTGCCAGCAGCTTAAACGCAGCGAACACCGGGGAGCTGTTTTTT. This gives the protein CASSLNAANTGELFF. The rearrangement joins TRBV7-3 to TRBJ2-2, with D unresolved. With 1 base removed from V and 0 bases from J, the gap between germline ends came to 6 bases. The germline V gene has CDR1 SGHTA and CDR2 FQGTGA. The CDR3 length is 15 residues.

The J gene is TRBJ2-1, the V gene TRBV5-1; weak D call: TRBD1 (6 bases). The germline V and J ends were trimmed by 4 bases and 3 bases, with 11 bases remaining between them. The length of the CDR3 is 14 residues. Germline CDR1 reads SGHRS; CDR2 reads YFSETQ. The CDR3 sequence: CASSPADSYNEQFF. The CDR3 DNA follows: TGCGCCAGCAGCCCCGCGGACAGCTACAATGAGCAGTTCTTC.

V usage is TRBV30 and J usage is TRBJ1-6; D uncertain. The CDR3 has 13 residues. Between the trimmed V and J ends, which lost 2 bases and 10 bases, there was a span of 12 bases. Germline CDR1 reads GTSNPN; CDR2 reads SVGIG (reference sequence). The CDR3 region is CAWSRGPDSPLHF. In DNA, the CDR3 is TGTGCCTGGAGTAGAGGGCCGGACTCACCCCTCCACTTT.

V gene TRBV7-3 combines with J gene TRBJ2-3; D gene unclear. Looked up from germline, CDR1 is SGHTA and CDR2 is FQGTGA. V lost 4 bases and J 0 bases, leaving 11 bases between the germline ends. CDR3 size: 15 residues. This CDR3 reads CASSYTATSTDTQYF. The CDR3, as DNA: TGTGCCAGCAGCTACACAGCCACAAGCACAGATACGCAGTATTTT.

This clone was counted a single time. The chain recombines TRBV5-4 with TRBJ2-1; D is uncertain. V was cut by 3 bases and J by 6 bases, with 13 bases left in between. Germline CDR1 reads SGHNT; CDR2 reads YYREEE (reference sequence). The CDR3 sequence is 14 residues long. Here the CDR3 reads CASSSAGGRNEQFF. Written as DNA, the CDR3 is TGTGCCAGCAGCTCCGCTGGCGGTCGCAATGAGCAGTTCTTC.

J is TRBJ2-2 and V is TRBV7-2, with 8 positions matching TRBD1. The CDR3 sequence is 14 residues long. Germline V gene lookup returns CDR1 SGHTA and CDR2 FQGNSA. V was pared by 6 bases and J by 8 bases, with 8 bases of the junction left unmatched. In DNA form, the CDR3 reads TGTGCCAGCAGTTCGACAGGGGATTTGGGGGAGCTGTTTTTT. This sequence encodes CASSSTGDLGELFF.

The chain employs TRBV9 and TRBJ2-5, with D possibly matching TRBD2 (5 bases). CDR3 length: 14 amino acids. Germline CDR1 SGDLS, CDR2 YYNGEE. The V gene lost 0 bases and the J gene lost 7 bases, with 13 bases spanning the gap. The CDR3 reads CASSVASLVGTQYF. DNA for the CDR3: TGTGCCAGCAGCGTAGCTTCACTAGTCGGGACCCAGTACTTC.

This rearrangement joins TRBV6-4 to TRBJ2-7; TRBD1 matches at 8 bases. The V gene's germline CDR1 is MRHNA and CDR2 SNTAGT. The CDR3 covers 17 residues. The junction had 11 bases not matched to a gene; V was cut back by 0 bases and J by 4 bases. As DNA, the CDR3 is TGTGCCAGCAGTGACTCAAGGACAGGGCGTTCCTTATACGAGCAGTACTTC. Translation gives CASSDSRTGRSLYEQYF.

This rearrangement joins TRBV5-6 to TRBJ2-1; 14 positions agree with TRBD2. This CDR3 has 17 amino acids. V shed 4 bases and J 7 bases; nucleotides not matched to a gene: 10. The germline V gene encodes CDR1 SGHDT and CDR2 YYEEEE. In DNA form, the CDR3 reads TGTGCCAGCAGCAAGAGACTAGCGGGAGGGCCGTTGAATGAGCAGTTCTTC. It is translated as CASSKRLAGGPLNEQFF.

The chain joins TRBV5-1 to TRBJ2-7, with 8 bases identical to TRBD1. CDR3 length: 14 residues. The junction had 11 bases not matched to a gene; V was cut back by 5 bases and J by 7 bases. In germline, CDR1 is SGHRS, CDR2 YFSETQ. CDR3 DNA: TGCGCCAGCAGAGTAGCAGGGGGCGCAGGGGAGCAGTACTTC. Its protein product is CASRVAGGAGEQYF.

The chain carries TRBV30 and TRBJ2-7; perhaps D is TRBD1 or TRBD2 (5 bases each). With 1 base removed from V and 3 bases from J, the gap between germline ends came to 13 bases. CDR1 and CDR2 (germline): GTSNPN, SVGIG (reference sequence). CDR3 size: 14 residues. The DNA of the CDR3 is TGTGCCTGGAGTGATTGGGGGATCAGCTACGAGCAGTACTTC. The encoded protein is CAWSDWGISYEQYF.

The V call is TRBV28, the J call TRBJ2-1; TRBD1 matches 9 bases. The V segment lost 3 bases and the J segment 6 bases; nucleotides outside the gene matches: 6. CDR3 size: 15 residues. The V gene's germline CDR1 is MDHEN and CDR2 SYDVKM. CDR3 DNA: TGTGCCAGCAGTTTCCGGGACAGGGACCTCAATGAGCAGTTCTTC. This codes for CASSFRDRDLNEQFF.

V gene TRBV14 combines with J gene TRBJ1-4; perhaps TRBD1 as D (5 bases). The germline CDR1 and CDR2 sequences are SGHDN and FVKESK. There are 15 residues in the CDR3. Trimming removed 1 base from V and 3 bases from J, with 9 bases in between. CDR3 sequence: CASSQVGGSNEKLFF. For the CDR3, the DNA is TGTGCCAGCAGCCAAGTGGGGGGGTCTAATGAAAAACTGTTTTTT.

The chain has TRBV4-1 and TRBJ2-7, with D possibly matching TRBD1 (6 bases). The germline gives CDR1 MGHRA, CDR2 YSYEKL. Deletions cut 6 bases from V and 0 bases from J, with 12 bases between. The CDR3 totals 14 residues. The CDR3 loop reads CASRIVQGSYEQYF. CDR3 nucleotide sequence: TGCGCCAGCAGGATCGTACAGGGCTCCTACGAGCAGTACTTC.

This clone was counted only a few times. This chain uses TRBV5-6 with TRBJ1-2, with D tentatively TRBD1 (6 bases). Trimming removed 4 bases from V and 8 bases from J, with 15 bases in between. Germline assignment: CDR1 SGHDT and CDR2 YYEEEE. The length of the CDR3 is 13 residues. CDR3 protein: CASSTGITGGYTF. For the CDR3, the DNA is TGTGCCAGCAGCACTGGGATCACAGGGGGCTACACCTTC.

This chain uses TRBV5-1 with TRBJ1-6; weak D call: TRBD1 (5 bases). Germline values: CDR1 SGHRS, CDR2 YFSETQ. The V end lost 0 bases, the J end lost 8 bases, and 9 bases lay between the germline ends. The CDR3 spans 14 residues. The CDR3: CASSLGSGDSPLHF. The CDR3 coding sequence is TGCGCCAGCAGCTTGGGATCGGGGGATTCACCCCTCCACTTT.

This clone was detected only a few times. The chain is built from TRBV7-2 and TRBJ2-3; a weak D match, TRBD2 (5 bases). This CDR3 spans 12 amino acids. Trimming removed 5 bases from V and 6 bases from J, with 9 bases in between. The germline V gene has CDR1 SGHTA and CDR2 FQGNSA. The CDR3 DNA follows: TGTGCCAGCAGCCAACGAGGGGATACGCAGTATTTT. This encodes CASSQRGDTQYF.